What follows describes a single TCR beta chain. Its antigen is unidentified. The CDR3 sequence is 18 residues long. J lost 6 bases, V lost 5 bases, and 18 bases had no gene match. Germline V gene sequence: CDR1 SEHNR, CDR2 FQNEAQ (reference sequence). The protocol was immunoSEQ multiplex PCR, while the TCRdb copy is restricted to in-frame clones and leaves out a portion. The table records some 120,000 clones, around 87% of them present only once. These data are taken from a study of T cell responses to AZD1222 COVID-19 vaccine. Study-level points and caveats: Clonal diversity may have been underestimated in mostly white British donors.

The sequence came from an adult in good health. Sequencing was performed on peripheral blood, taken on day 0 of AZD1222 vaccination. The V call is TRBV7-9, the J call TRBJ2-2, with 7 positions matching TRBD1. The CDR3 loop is CASSTRQGLGRKAGELFF. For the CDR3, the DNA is TGTGCCAGCAGCACTCGACAGGGTCTAGGAAGGAAGGCCGGGGAGCTGTTTTTT.